One and the same sample provided the 17 T cell receptor beta chains below, sequenced in a study of shared clonotypes between healthy human individuals. Clones were sequenced by immunoSEQ multiplex PCR, and TCRdb holds only the in-frame ones, with some missing. The table lists about 2.3 million clones, roughly 92% of them singletons. Sequenced input: naive CD4+ T cells from PBMCs. The subset denotes: CD45RA+ positively selected. These receptors all come from a man younger than 35 in good health. Some clones in this sample may be carry-over from other donors' samples.

The V call is TRBV4-1, the J call TRBJ2-1; 15 bases are a match to TRBD2. Unmatched junction bases numbered 13, after V lost 4 bases and J lost 0 bases. The CDR3 is 21 amino acids. Germline V gives CDR1 MGHRA, CDR2 YSYEKL. The CDR3 region has the DNA TGCGCCAGCAGCCGCCTCCCCGGACTAGCGGGAGGGTTGAGCTCCTACAATGAGCAGTTCTTC. It is translated as CASSRLPGLAGGLSSYNEQFF.

Concerning this clone: The same CDR3 is also encoded by other DNA sequences in this sample. This chain uses TRBV28 with TRBJ1-1, with 8 bases matching TRBD1. The CDR3 sequence is 14 residues long. V was clipped by 4 bases and J by 1 base; unmatched bases: 2. CDR1 MDHEN and CDR2 SYDVKM come from the germline V gene. CDR3 in amino acids: CASSSGTGNTEAFF. The DNA of the CDR3 is TGTGCCAGCAGTTCCGGGACAGGGAACACTGAAGCTTTCTTT.

The DNA for the CDR3 is TGTGCCAGCTCACCACCGTCAAGGGGATTTGGCTACACCTTC. Its translation is CASSPPSRGFGYTF. V usage is TRBV18 and J usage is TRBJ1-2, with a weak D call TRBD1 (5 bases). Per germline, CDR1 KGHSH and CDR2 LQKENI. The V gene lost 0 bases and the J gene lost 7 bases, with 12 bases spanning the gap. This CDR3 comprises 14 residues.

This chain uses TRBV5-6 with TRBJ2-5, with 10 bases matching TRBD2. CDR1 and CDR2 from the germline V gene are SGHDT and YYEEEE. The CDR3 has 17 amino acids. Losses at the gene ends were 0 bases for V and 5 bases for J; bases not matched to a gene: 10. The CDR3 spells CASSLALAGARGETQYF. CDR3 coding DNA: TGTGCCAGCAGCTTGGCCCTAGCGGGAGCCAGGGGGGAGACCCAGTACTTC.

V gene TRBV15 combines with J gene TRBJ1-3; D ambiguous. Deletions cut 5 bases from V and 2 bases from J, with 13 bases between. Germline V lookup: CDR1 LNHNV, CDR2 YYDKDF (reference sequence). CDR3 length: 15 residues. The CDR3 is CATSYARTAGNTIYF. The CDR3 DNA reads as TGTGCCACCAGCTACGCCCGGACGGCTGGAAACACCATATATTTT.

V is TRBV7-9 and J is TRBJ2-1, with TRBD1 matching 9 bases. Germline V gene sequence: CDR1 SEHNR, CDR2 FQNEAQ (reference sequence). V lost 5 bases, J lost 3 bases, and 5 bases stayed unmatched. The CDR3 is 15 amino acids. The CDR3 DNA follows: TGTGCCAGCAGCGGACGGGACAGGGTCTACAATGAGCAGTTCTTC. Translated, it gives CASSGRDRVYNEQFF.

The chain joins TRBV5-1 to TRBJ1-2; D possibly corresponds to TRBD1 (5 bases). The V end lost 0 bases, the J end lost 6 bases, and 15 bases lay between the germline ends. The CDR3 consists of 15 residues. CDR1 and CDR2 (germline): SGHRS, YFSETQ. The CDR3 nucleotides are TGCGCCAGCAGCTTGGCCGGGACGGATATTAATGGCTACACCTTC. Its translation: CASSLAGTDINGYTF.

The chain is built from TRBV28 and TRBJ2-6; D gene unclear. V shed 2 bases and J shed 0 bases, with 11 bases lying between them. CDR3 length: 17 residues. Germline CDR1 is MDHEN and CDR2 is SYDVKM. CDR3 loop: CASSLPYKNSGANVLTF. The CDR3 nucleotides read TGTGCCAGCAGTTTACCGTACAAGAACTCTGGGGCCAACGTCCTGACTTTC.

The V and J genes are TRBV7-2 and TRBJ2-5; TRBD1 matches 7 bases. V lost 6 bases to trimming and J lost 2 bases; unmatched junction nucleotides: 9. CDR3 length: 15 amino acids. Germline V gene data show CDR1 as SGHTA and CDR2 as FQGNSA. DNA of the CDR3: TGTGCCAGCAGGATAAAACAGGGGATACAAGAGACCCAGTACTTC. Translation: CASRIKQGIQETQYF.

This chain connects TRBV6-6 to TRBJ1-4; D unresolved. V was trimmed by 6 bases and J by 4 bases, leaving 12 bases between them. CDR3 length equals 14 residues. Per germline, CDR1 MNHNY and CDR2 SVGAGI (reference sequence). CDR3 amino acids: CASSPRGSNEKLFF. The CDR3 nucleotides read TGTGCCAGCAGCCCCCGGGGAAGTAATGAAAAACTGTTTTTT.

This chain links TRBV29-1 with TRBJ1-2, with a tentative D call TRBD1 (6 bases). Trimming took off 2 bases at V and 5 bases at J, with 12 bases between the two ends. Germline CDR1 and CDR2: SQVTM and ANQGSEA. CDR3 length: 13 amino acids. CDR3 amino acids: CSVEIGRGYGYTF. The CDR3 DNA is TGCAGCGTTGAAATCGGTAGGGGGTATGGCTACACCTTC.

CDR3 in amino acids: CASSLTSGSYYEQYF. In DNA form, the CDR3 reads TGCGCCAGCAGCTTGACTAGCGGGAGTTACTACGAGCAGTACTTC. This rearrangement joins TRBV5-1 to TRBJ2-7, with 11 bases identical to TRBD2. From germline, CDR1 is SGHRS and CDR2 YFSETQ. The CDR3 totals 15 residues. With V trimmed by 1 base and J by 3 bases, 3 bases remained unmatched.

The chain is built from TRBV27 and TRBJ1-5, with unresolved D. This CDR3 is built from 17 residues. CDR1 MNHEY and CDR2 SMNVEV come from the germline V gene (reference sequence). The V and J ends lost 5 bases and 0 bases respectively, with 17 bases between them. CDR3 nucleotide sequence: TGTGCCAGCAGTCCCGATCGGGGAGGAAATAGCAATCAGCCCCAGCATTTT. Translated, it gives CASSPDRGGNSNQPQHF.

The rearrangement joins TRBV28 to TRBJ1-1; 8 bases fit TRBD1. The CDR3 extends over 11 amino acids. CDR1 is MDHEN, CDR2 SYDVKM, per germline. J lost 9 bases, V lost 7 bases, and 4 bases had no gene match. The CDR3 region is CASTDRAKAFF. In nucleotides, the CDR3 is TGTGCCAGCACGGACAGGGCTAAAGCTTTCTTT.

The chain recombines TRBV19 with TRBJ1-2; unclear D gene. The V gene's germline CDR1 is LNHDA and CDR2 SQIVND (reference sequence). V was clipped by 3 bases and J by 3 bases, with 8 bases between them. The CDR3 runs to 13 residues. Here the CDR3 DNA reads TGTGCCAGTAGTATGAGCGGATACTATGGCTACACCTTC. Translation: CASSMSGYYGYTF.

This clone was picked up one time. The limits of the CDR3 on the DNA are not certain, so only TCRdb's listed CDR3 is given. J is TRBJ2-7 and V is TRBV10-3; TRBD2, the table's D call, lacks a check against the DNA. The CDR3 length is 16 residues, termini included. Germline-derived CDR1 and CDR2 are ENHRY and SYGVKD. Here the CDR3 reads CAISESPVASGAGHVF.

The V and J genes are TRBV10-3 and TRBJ2-2, with 8 bases fitting TRBD1. The J segment lost 5 bases and the V segment lost 10 bases, leaving 6 bases of the junction unmatched. The CDR3 runs to 13 residues. CDR1 is ENHRY, CDR2 SYGVKD, per germline. CDR3 amino acids: CATRTGQTGELFF. CDR3 DNA sequence: TGTGCCACCCGGACAGGGCAAACCGGGGAGCTGTTTTTT.